The clone carrying this T cell receptor (beta chain) was picked up a small number of times. TCRdb processed the RACE reads anew with MiXCR; each CDR3 protein has one entry. Of 340,000 or so distinct CDR3 sequences detected, under 9% appear once; the ten largest clones hold roughly 7.9%. CDR3 length: 17 residues. CDR1 is SGHRS and CDR2 is YFSETQ in the germline V gene. Trimming took 4 bases from V and 3 from J; bases not matched to a gene: 12. The data belong to a study of human T cells and chemical hapten exposure. Time point noted: patch test 1, 2 weeks after DPC sensitization. Treatment of the sample: therapeutic diphenylcyclopropenone sensitization with weekly scalp DPC.

The sequencing used whole blood, collected in connection with sensitization to the hapten diphenylcyclopropenone (DPC). The chain employs TRBV5-1 and TRBJ2-3; 9 nucleotides agree with TRBD1. This TCR was recovered from a woman aged 18 to 35 with alopecia areata. Some clones in this sample may be carry-over from other donors' samples. CDR3 DNA: TGCGCCAGCAGCCCCCACACCACAGGGGGCGCGACAGATACGCAGTATTTT. It yields the protein CASSPHTTGGATDTQYF.